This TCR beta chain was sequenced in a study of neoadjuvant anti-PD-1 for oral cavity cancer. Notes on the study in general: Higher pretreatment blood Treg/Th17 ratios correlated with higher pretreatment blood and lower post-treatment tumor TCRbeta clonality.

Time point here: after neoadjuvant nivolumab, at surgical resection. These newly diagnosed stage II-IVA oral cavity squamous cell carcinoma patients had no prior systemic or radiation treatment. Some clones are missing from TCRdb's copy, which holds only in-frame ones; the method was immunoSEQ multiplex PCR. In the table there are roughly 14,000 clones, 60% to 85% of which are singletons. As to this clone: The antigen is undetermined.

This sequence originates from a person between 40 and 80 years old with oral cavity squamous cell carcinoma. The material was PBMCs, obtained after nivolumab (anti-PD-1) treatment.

As DNA, the CDR3 is TGCGCCAGCAGCCCCTCGGCGGGGAGGAGCGCACTCCAGCCCCAGCATTTT. Translated, it gives CASSPSAGRSALQPQHF. The rearrangement uses TRBV4-1 and TRBJ1-5; no firm D call. V lost 4 bases and J lost 7, with 23 bases in between. The CDR3 has 17 amino acids. Germline loops: CDR1 MGHRA, CDR2 YSYEKL.